The T cell receptor (beta chain) described here comes from a study of blood T cells in healthy people across ages. Sample-barcoded 5' priming and a J-beta primer mix drove a second PCR of roughly 6 to 12 cycles. A single record per CDR3 protein comes from TCRdb applying MiXCR to the 5' RACE reads. Found here are 1.5 million to 2 million distinct CDR3 sequences, roughly 49% of them singletons; the top ten hold around 2.1%. This clonotype appeared a few times. What was sequenced was blood. This clonotype originated in a woman between 35 and 50 years old in good health.

The CDR3 DNA is TGCAGTGCTAGAGTAAGGATAGGGCACTACGAGCAGTACTTC. It yields the protein CSARVRIGHYEQYF. The chain couples TRBV20-1 to TRBJ2-5; no firm D call. The tail of the sequence fits TRBJ2-7 better, so the J call may be wrong. This CDR3 contains 14 residues. The germline CDR1 and CDR2 sequences are DFQATT and SNEGSKA (reference sequence).